This record covers a single T cell receptor (beta chain). Genomic DNA, the template, was used for profiling of the TCR beta VDJ and CDR3. TCRdb used MiXCR to reprocess the reads, holding one entry per CDR3 protein. Found here are 33,000 or so distinct CDR3 sequences, approximately 73% of them singletons; the top ten hold over 20%. Germline loops: CDR1 MGHDK, CDR2 SYGVNS. CDR3 size: 13 residues. V lost 3 bases and J 11 bases, leaving 16 bases between the germline ends. The sample is drawn from a study of CD8+CD57+ T cells in acquired aplastic anemia. This rearrangement joins TRBV25-1 to TRBJ1-1; D is unclear. The sequenced sample was sorted CD4+, CD8+, or CD8+CD57+ T cells (not recorded which) from PBMCs. The sequence was collected from a human donor in good health, serving as a control. The CDR3 spells CASSELGGLAAFF. In nucleotides, the CDR3 is TGTGCCAGCAGTGAGCTTGGCGGGCTTGCGGCTTTCTTT. The whole variable domain, filled in from reference TRBV25-1 and TRBJ1-1, reads EADIYQTPRYLVIGTGKKITLECSQTMGHDKMYWYQQDPGMELHLIHYSYGVNSTEKGDLSSESTVSRIRTEHFPLTLESARPSHTSQYLCASSELGGLAAFFGQGTRLTVV.